This TCR beta chain came from a study of naive and memory T cell subsets. V trimming: 3 bases; J trimming: 3 bases; junction bases outside the gene matches: 5. CDR1 and CDR2 from the germline V gene are DFQATT and SNEGSKA (reference sequence). The CDR3 has 14 amino acids. An equimolar mix of two oligonucleotides served as the beta constant-region primer for TRBC1 and TRBC2. MiXCR was run by TCRdb on the UMI-ligation and nested PCR reads, yielding one entry per CDR3 protein. The sample shows 65,000 to 85,000 distinct CDR3 sequences, around 14% of them seen only once. The sequence came from a human donor in good health. Sequencing used central memory CD4+ T cells from blood. V usage is TRBV20-1 and J usage is TRBJ2-5; 9 nucleotides agree with TRBD1. The CDR3 spells CSASTTGGKETQYF. CDR3 nucleotide sequence: TGCAGTGCTAGCACCACAGGGGGCAAAGAGACCCAGTACTTC.